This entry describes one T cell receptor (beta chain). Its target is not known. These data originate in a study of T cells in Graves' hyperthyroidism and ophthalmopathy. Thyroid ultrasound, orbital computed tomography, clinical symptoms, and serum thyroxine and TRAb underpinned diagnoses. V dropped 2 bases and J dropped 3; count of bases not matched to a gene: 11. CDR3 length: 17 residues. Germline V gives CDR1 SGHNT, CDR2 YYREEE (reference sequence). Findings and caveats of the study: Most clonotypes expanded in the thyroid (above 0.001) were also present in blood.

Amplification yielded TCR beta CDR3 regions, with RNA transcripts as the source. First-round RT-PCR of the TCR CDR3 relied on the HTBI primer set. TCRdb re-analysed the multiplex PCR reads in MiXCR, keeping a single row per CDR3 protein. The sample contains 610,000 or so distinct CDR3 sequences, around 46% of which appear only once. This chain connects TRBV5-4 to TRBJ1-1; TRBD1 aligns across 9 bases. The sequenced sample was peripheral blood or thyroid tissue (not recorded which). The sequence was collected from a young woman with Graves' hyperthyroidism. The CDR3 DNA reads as TGTGCCAGCAGCTTCCTCGGGACAGGGATTTTCCACACTGAAGCTTTCTTT. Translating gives CASSFLGTGIFHTEAFF.